This entry features one TCR beta chain sequence. Its antigen is still unknown. The sample comes from a study of T cell responses to AZD1222 COVID-19 vaccine. The study, taken as a whole, reports: Spike-specific TCR breadth and depth were elevated following two AZD1222 doses. Close to half of spike-specific TCRs reportedly recognize unmutated variant regions. White British people made up most donors, females outnumbered males, and clonal diversity was possibly underestimated. Every sample of the repertoires postdated the peak T cell response.

Some clones are missing from TCRdb's copy, which holds only in-frame ones; the method was immunoSEQ multiplex PCR. The data contain about 93,000 clones, around nine tenths of them singletons. The germline V gene encodes CDR1 MNHEY and CDR2 SMNVEV (reference sequence). With V trimmed by 5 bases and J by 1 base, 4 bases remained unmatched. This CDR3 has 14 amino acids. The sequencing used peripheral blood, collected on day 0 of MenACWY control vaccination. The receptor comes from an adult in good health. The V gene is TRBV27, the J gene TRBJ2-7; 8 nucleotides line up with TRBD1. CDR3 sequence (DNA): TGTGCCAGCAGTCAACGACAGGGGTCCTACGAGCAGTACTTC. Protein: CASSQRQGSYEQYF.